This record looks at one T cell receptor beta chain sequence and its context. The target antigen is unknown. One end of the junction is discordant with germline, which a read error may explain. The data originate from a study of shared clonotypes between healthy human individuals. The study's findings and limits: What limited the represented genetic and exposure-history diversity was the small number of donors. For sorted subsets, rarefaction showed incomplete sequencing despite large depth.

CDR3 length: 13 amino acids. CDR1 and CDR2 (germline): PRHDT, FYEKMQ (reference sequence). Donors, without exception, were Caucasian adults residing in Nashville, Tennessee. Sequencing was performed with immunoSEQ multiplex PCR; in TCRdb, only in-frame clones are kept and a portion is missing. The profile shows around 2.3 million clones, about 94% of them singletons. Sequencing was performed on naive CD4+ T cells sorted from blood. As to subset: CD45RA+ positively selected. The chain is built from TRBV13 and TRBJ1-2; possible D gene TRBD1, 5 bases. This receptor was taken from a man aged 18-30 years in good health. CDR3 DNA: TGTGCCAGCAGCCTAGGGGTCGCGGGGGGCTACACCTTC. Amino acid sequence: CASSLGVAGGYTF.